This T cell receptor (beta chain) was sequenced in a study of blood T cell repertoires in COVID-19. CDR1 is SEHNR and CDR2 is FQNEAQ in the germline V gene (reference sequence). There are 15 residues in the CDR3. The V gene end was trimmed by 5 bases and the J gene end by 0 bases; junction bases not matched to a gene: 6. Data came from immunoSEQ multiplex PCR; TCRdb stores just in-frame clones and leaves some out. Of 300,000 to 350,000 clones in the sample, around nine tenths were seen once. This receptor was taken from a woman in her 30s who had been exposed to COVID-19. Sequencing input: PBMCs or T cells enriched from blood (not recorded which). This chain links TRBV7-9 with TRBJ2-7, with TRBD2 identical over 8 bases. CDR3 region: CASSRGSGNSYEQYF. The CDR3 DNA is TGTGCCAGCAGCCGAGGTAGCGGGAACTCCTACGAGCAGTACTTC.